Given below is one TCR beta chain in context. Its antigen is not known. The entry originates in a study of T cell repertoires in cytomegalovirus infection. Study-level background: Public TCR beta signatures were indicative of both CMV infection and a matching HLA type. Whole-study results and caveats: CMV-specific HLA-C-restricted TCR beta clonotypes dominated the ex vivo response. Public TCR beta family frequency separated CMV-and-HLA carriers, including in an independent cohort.

Each CDR3 protein is one row after TCRdb ran MiXCR on the reads. The data show about 400,000 distinct CDR3 sequences, 15% to 20% seen once. The length of the CDR3 is 14 residues. V was shortened by 5 bases and J by 6 bases, with 16 bases between the two germline ends. Germline loops: CDR1 SGHTA, CDR2 FQGNSA. Sequences were obtained from PBMCs. The chain recombines TRBV7-2 with TRBJ2-5; D is possibly TRBD2 (5 bases). The clonotype was recovered from a human donor in good health (CMV status not recorded). Some clones in this sample may be carry-over from other donors' samples. The CDR3 region has the DNA TGTGCCAGCAGCATACGCTCGGAGCGGAAGACCCAGTACTTC. It translates to CASSIRSERKTQYF.